This entry lists 9 T cell receptor beta chains sequenced from one sample in a study of PD-1 blockade in mismatch repair-deficient tumors. TCRdb's copy holds only in-frame clones and misses some; the assay was immunoSEQ multiplex PCR. Here the sample spans some 100,000 clones, 82% being singletons. Sequenced material: peripheral blood, taken about 33 weeks after starting pembrolizumab. The receptors here all came from an adult with mismatch repair-deficient cancer.

The chain is built from TRBV30 and TRBJ1-2, with 9 bases that match TRBD1. Germline CDR1 is GTSNPN and CDR2 is SVGIG (reference sequence). This CDR3 spans 19 amino acids. After removal of 4 bases from V and 4 bases from J, the junction contained 22 bases not matched to a gene. Here the CDR3 reads CAWKGPLGTGIDVSYGYTF. DNA for the CDR3: TGTGCCTGGAAGGGCCCGTTGGGGACAGGGATCGATGTTAGCTATGGCTACACCTTC.

The V call is TRBV7-3, the J call TRBJ2-2; 10 nucleotides match TRBD1. The CDR3 is 14 residues long. The germline CDR1 and CDR2 sequences are SGHTA and FQGTGA. V gave up 6 bases and J gave up 6 bases; unmatched junction bases: 4. As DNA, the CDR3 is TGTGCCAGCAGGCGGGGGACAGGGGCCGGGGAGCTGTTTTTT. Its translation is CASRRGTGAGELFF.

DNA of the CDR3: TGTGCCCCCGGGACAGGGGTTGGGGAGACCCAGTACTTC. It yields the protein CAPGTGVGETQYF. The chain has TRBV28 and TRBJ2-5; 10 nucleotides agree with TRBD1. After removal of 11 bases from V and 5 bases from J, the junction contained 8 bases not matched to a gene. The CDR3 extends over 13 amino acids. Germline V gene data show CDR1 as MDHEN and CDR2 as SYDVKM.

This chain joins TRBV28 and TRBJ1-3; 7 bases match TRBD1. V trimming: 5 bases; J trimming: 5 bases; junction bases outside the gene matches: 9. Germline lookup yields CDR1 MDHEN and CDR2 SYDVKM. The CDR3 totals 15 residues. CDR3 loop: CASSAGTVLRNTIYF. The CDR3 DNA follows: TGTGCCAGCAGTGCCGGGACAGTACTACGAAACACCATATATTTT.

This clone was seen only once. The chain couples TRBV7-9 to TRBJ2-3; D might be TRBD2 (5 bases). Trimming pared 8 bases from V and 0 bases from J, leaving 12 bases between. The CDR3 covers 14 residues. Germline V CDR1 and CDR2: SEHNR, FQNEAQ (reference sequence). CDR3 region: CASGNGVSTDTQYF. DNA for the CDR3: TGTGCCAGCGGTAACGGGGTCAGCACAGATACGCAGTATTTT.

In nucleotides, the CDR3 is TGTGCCAGCTCCCCGACGTCGCTAGCGGGTCTCGGAGAGACCCAGTACTTC. Translated: CASSPTSLAGLGETQYF. The gene calls are TRBV18 and TRBJ2-5, with 8 bases fitting TRBD2. CDR3 length equals 17 residues. The V segment lost 6 bases and the J segment 4 bases; nucleotides outside the gene matches: 16. Looked up from germline, CDR1 is KGHSH and CDR2 is LQKENI. The full variable domain, rest sourced from reference TRBV18 and TRBJ2-5, is NAGVMQNPRHLVRRRGQEARLRCSPMKGHSHVYWYRQLPEEGLKFMVYLQKENIIDESGMPKERFSAEFPKEGPSILRIQQVVRGDSAAYFCASSPTSLAGLGETQYFGPGTRLLVL.

CDR3 nucleotide sequence: TGTGCCAGCAGCTTTACCGGGACAGCAAGAAACATTCAGTACTTC. Protein: CASSFTGTARNIQYF. This chain joins TRBV13 and TRBJ2-4; 7 bases are a match to TRBD1. Per germline, CDR1 PRHDT and CDR2 FYEKMQ (reference sequence). The CDR3 is 15 amino acids. V was pared by 3 bases and J by 6 bases, with 8 bases of the junction left unmatched.

The table lists this clone with a few counts. DNA for the CDR3: TGTGCCAGCAGCCAAGATAGGGACTACGAGCAGTACTTC. It encodes CASSQDRDYEQYF. The V and J genes are TRBV4-2 and TRBJ2-7, with D hard to call. With 0 bases removed from V and 3 bases from J, the gap between germline ends came to 6 bases. CDR1 LGHNA and CDR2 YNFKEQ come from the germline V gene. CDR3 length: 13 amino acids.

Only a few counts were recorded for this clone. The rearrangement links TRBV29-1 to TRBJ1-1; TRBD1 matches at 10 bases. V lost 7 bases to trimming and J lost 0 bases; unmatched junction nucleotides: 2. The CDR3 has 13 residues. Per germline, CDR1 SQVTM and CDR2 ANQGSEA. Here the CDR3 DNA reads TGCAGCGGGGACAGGGGTGTGAACACTGAAGCTTTCTTT. Translating gives CSGDRGVNTEAFF.